The entry below describes one T cell receptor beta chain. The antigen is not known. The source of the sample is a study of cytomegalovirus exposure and HLA in healthy donors. Study as a whole: Sequencing of 150 million to 200 million T cells in an earlier analysis found about 120 million unique TCR beta sequences. For the approximately 360 genotyped donors, around 76% fell within the Caucasian-associated ancestry cluster. Study conclusions and caveats: Previous analysis showed most TCR beta V segments were productive about 87% or about 30% of the time.

The study ran its PCR with 60 Vbeta and 13 Jbeta primers. Here immunoSEQ multiplex PCR was the method, and the copy in TCRdb shows in-frame clones only, minus some. The sample yields approximately 91,000 clones, roughly 86% seen once. This receptor was obtained from a man aged 25 to 40 in good health and CMV-seropositive. Sequenced sample: PBMCs.

The CDR3 region has the DNA TGTGCCAGCAGTTTCGGCGGCAGCAATCAGCCCCAGCATTTT. This translates into CASSFGGSNQPQHF. This chain connects TRBV27 to TRBJ1-5, with no clear D. CDR1 and CDR2 (germline): MNHEY, SMNVEV (reference sequence). The V and J ends lost 3 bases and 1 base respectively, with 7 bases between them. CDR3 length: 14 residues.